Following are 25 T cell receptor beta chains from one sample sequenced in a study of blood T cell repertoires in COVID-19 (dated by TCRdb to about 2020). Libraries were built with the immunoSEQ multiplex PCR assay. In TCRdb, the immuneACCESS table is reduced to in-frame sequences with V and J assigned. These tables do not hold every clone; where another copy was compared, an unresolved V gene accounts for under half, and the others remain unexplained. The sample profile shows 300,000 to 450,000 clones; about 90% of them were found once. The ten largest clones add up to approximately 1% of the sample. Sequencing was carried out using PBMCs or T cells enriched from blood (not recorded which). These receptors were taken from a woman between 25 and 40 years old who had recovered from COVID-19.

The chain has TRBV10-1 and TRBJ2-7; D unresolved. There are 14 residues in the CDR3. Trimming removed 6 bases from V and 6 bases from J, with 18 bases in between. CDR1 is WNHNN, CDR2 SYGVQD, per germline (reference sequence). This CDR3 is CASSPTTPLREQYF. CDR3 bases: TGCGCCAGCAGCCCAACTACCCCCCTCCGCGAGCAGTACTTC.

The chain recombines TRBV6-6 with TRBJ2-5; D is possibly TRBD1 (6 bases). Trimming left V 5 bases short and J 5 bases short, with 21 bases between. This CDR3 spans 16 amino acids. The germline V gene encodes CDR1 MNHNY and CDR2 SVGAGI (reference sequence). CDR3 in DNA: TGTGCCAGCAGTCGAGACACCTTTGGTCAGGGGGAGACCCAGTACTTC. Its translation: CASSRDTFGQGETQYF.

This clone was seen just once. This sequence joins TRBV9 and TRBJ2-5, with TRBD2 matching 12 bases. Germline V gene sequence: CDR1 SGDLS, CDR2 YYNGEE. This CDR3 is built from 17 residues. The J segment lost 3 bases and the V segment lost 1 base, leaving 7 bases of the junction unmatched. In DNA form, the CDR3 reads TGTGCCAGCAGCGTATCTAGCGGGGGGGCCACAGAAGAGACCCAGTACTTC. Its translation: CASSVSSGGATEETQYF.

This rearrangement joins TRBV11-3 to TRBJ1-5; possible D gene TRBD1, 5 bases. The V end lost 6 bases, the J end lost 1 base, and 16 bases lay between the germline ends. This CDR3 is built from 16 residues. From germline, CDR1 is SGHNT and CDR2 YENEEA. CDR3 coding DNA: TGTGCCAGCAGGCAAATGAACGACAGAAGCAATCAGCCCCAGCATTTT. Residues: CASRQMNDRSNQPQHF.

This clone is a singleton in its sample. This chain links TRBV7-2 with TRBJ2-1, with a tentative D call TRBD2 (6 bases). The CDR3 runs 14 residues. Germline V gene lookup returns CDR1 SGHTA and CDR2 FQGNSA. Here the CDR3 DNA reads TGTGCATCCGCGGTGGGGGGACTCTACAATGAGCAGTTCTTC. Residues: CASAVGGLYNEQFF.

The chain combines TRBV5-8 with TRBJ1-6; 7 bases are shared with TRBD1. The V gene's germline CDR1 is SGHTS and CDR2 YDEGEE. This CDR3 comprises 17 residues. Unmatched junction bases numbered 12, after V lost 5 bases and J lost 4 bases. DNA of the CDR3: TGTGCCAGCAGTCCCCGCGGGGACAGCTCTTATAATTCACCCCTCCACTTT. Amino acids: CASSPRGDSSYNSPLHF.

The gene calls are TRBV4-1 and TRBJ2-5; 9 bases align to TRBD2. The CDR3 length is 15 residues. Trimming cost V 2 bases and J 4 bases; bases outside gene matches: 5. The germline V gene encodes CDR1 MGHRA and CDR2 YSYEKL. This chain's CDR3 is CASSQSAGGRETQYF. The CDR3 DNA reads TGCGCCAGCAGCCAAAGCGCGGGGGGGCGAGAGACCCAGTACTTC.

Here the CDR3 DNA reads TGTGCCAGCAGTTCCAGGACTACCCAGACAGATACGCAGTATTTT. This sequence encodes CASSSRTTQTDTQYF. J is TRBJ2-3 and V is TRBV6-5; perhaps TRBD2 as D (6 bases). The CDR3 extends over 15 amino acids. CDR1 is MNHEY and CDR2 is SVGAGI in the germline V gene. V was shortened by 4 bases and J by 3 bases, with 14 bases between the two germline ends.

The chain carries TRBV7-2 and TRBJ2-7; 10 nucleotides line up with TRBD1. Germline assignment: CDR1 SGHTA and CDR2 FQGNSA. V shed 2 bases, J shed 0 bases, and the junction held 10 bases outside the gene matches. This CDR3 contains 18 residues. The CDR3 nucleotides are TGTGCCAGCAGCTTATGGTGGGCGACAGGGGGCATCTCCTACGAGCAGTACTTC. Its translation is CASSLWWATGGISYEQYF.

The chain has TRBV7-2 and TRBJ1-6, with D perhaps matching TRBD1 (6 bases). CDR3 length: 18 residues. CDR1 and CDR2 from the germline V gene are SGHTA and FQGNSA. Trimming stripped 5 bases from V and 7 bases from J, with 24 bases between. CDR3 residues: CASSTIPGRGGGNSPLHF. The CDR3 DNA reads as TGTGCCAGCAGCACCATCCCCGGGCGGGGAGGGGGAAATTCACCCCTCCACTTT.

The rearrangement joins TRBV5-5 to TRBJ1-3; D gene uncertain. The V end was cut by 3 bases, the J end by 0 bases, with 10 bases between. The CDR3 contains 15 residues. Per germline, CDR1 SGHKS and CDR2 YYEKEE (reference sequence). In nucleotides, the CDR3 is TGTGCCAGCAGCTCCTACCGAGACTCTGGAAACACCATATATTTT. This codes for CASSSYRDSGNTIYF.

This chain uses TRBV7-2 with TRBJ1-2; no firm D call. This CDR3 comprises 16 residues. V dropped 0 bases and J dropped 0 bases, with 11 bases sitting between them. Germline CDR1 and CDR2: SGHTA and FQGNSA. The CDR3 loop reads CASSLALAVANYGYTF. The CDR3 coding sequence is TGTGCCAGCAGCTTAGCGCTGGCGGTAGCTAACTATGGCTACACCTTC. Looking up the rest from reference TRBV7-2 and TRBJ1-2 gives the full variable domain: GAGVSQSPSNKVTEKGKDVELRCDPISGHTALYWYRQSLGQGLEFLIYFQGNSAPDKSGLPSDRFSAERTGGSVSTLTIQRTQQEDSAVYLCASSLALAVANYGYTFGSGTRLTVV.

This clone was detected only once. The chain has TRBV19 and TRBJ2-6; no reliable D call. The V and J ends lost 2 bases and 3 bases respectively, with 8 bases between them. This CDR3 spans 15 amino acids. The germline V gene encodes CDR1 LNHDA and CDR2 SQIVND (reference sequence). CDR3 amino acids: CASSISEYGANVLTF. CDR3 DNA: TGTGCCAGTAGTATATCAGAATATGGGGCCAACGTCCTGACTTTC.

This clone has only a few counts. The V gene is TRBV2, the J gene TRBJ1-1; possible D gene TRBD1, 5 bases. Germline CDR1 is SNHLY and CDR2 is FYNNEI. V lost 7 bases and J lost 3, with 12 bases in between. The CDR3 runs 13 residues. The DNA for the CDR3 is TGTGCCAGCAAGGCAGGGTACGACACTGAAGCTTTCTTT. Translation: CASKAGYDTEAFF. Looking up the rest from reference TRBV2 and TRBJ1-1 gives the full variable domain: EPEVTQTPSHQVTQMGQEVILRCVPISNHLYFYWYRQILGQKVEFLVSFYNNEISEKSEIFDDQFSVERPDGSNFTLKIRSTKLEDSAMYFCASKAGYDTEAFFGQGTRLTVV.

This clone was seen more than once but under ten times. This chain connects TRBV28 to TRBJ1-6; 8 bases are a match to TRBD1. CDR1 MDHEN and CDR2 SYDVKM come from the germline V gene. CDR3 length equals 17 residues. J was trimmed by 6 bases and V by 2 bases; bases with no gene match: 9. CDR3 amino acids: CASSLLLTGVFNSPLHF. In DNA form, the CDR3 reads TGTGCCAGCAGTTTACTATTGACAGGGGTTTTTAATTCACCCCTCCACTTT.

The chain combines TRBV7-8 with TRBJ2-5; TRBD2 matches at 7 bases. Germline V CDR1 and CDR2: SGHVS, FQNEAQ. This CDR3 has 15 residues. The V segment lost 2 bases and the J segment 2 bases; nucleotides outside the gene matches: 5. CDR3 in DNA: TGTGCCAGCAGCTTACCCCGGGGGGTACAAGAGACCCAGTACTTC. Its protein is CASSLPRGVQETQYF.

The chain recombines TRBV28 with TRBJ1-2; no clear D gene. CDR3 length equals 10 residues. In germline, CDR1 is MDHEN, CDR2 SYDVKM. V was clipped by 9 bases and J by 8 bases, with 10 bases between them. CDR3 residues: CASRGPGYTF. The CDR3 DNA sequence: TGTGCCAGTAGAGGTCCGGGCTACACCTTC.

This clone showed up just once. CDR3 in DNA: TGCGCCAGCAGCATCAGCGGTGGATCGGATAATTCACCCCTCCACTTT. It codes for CASSISGGSDNSPLHF. V gene TRBV5-1 combines with J gene TRBJ1-6, with D hard to call. This CDR3 region has 16 residues. Trimming stripped 4 bases from V and 5 bases from J, with 16 bases between. Germline V gene data show CDR1 as SGHRS and CDR2 as YFSETQ.

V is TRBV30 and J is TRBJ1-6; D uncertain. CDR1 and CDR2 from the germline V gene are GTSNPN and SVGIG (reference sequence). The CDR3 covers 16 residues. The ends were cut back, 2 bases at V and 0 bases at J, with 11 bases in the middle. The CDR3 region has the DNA TGTGCCTGGAGTCGCGAGGCGAGCTCCTATAATTCACCCCTCCACTTT. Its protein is CAWSREASSYNSPLHF. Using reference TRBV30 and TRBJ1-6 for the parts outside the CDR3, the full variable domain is SQTIHQWPATLVQPVGSPLSLECTVEGTSNPNLYWYRQAAGRGLQLLFYSVGIGQISSEVPQNLSASRPQDRQFILSSKKLLLSDSGFYLCAWSREASSYNSPLHFGNGTRLTVT.

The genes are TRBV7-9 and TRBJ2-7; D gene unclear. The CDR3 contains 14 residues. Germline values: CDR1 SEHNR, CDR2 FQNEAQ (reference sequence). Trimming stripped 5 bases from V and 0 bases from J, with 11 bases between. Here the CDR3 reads CASSDQVDSYEQYF. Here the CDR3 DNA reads TGTGCCAGCAGCGATCAGGTTGACTCCTACGAGCAGTACTTC.

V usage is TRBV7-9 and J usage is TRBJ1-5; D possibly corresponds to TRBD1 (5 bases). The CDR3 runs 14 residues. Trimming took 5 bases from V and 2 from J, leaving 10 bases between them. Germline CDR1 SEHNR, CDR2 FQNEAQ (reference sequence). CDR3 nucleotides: TGTGCCAGCAGCCAGGGATCCGGCAATCAGCCCCAGCATTTT. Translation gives CASSQGSGNQPQHF.

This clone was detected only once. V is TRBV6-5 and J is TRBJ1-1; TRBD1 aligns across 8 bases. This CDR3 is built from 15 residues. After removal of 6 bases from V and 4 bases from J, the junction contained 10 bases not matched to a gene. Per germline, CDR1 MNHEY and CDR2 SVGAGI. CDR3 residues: CASSQSTGVVTEAFF. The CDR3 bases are TGTGCCAGCAGCCAATCGACAGGGGTGGTCACTGAAGCTTTCTTT.

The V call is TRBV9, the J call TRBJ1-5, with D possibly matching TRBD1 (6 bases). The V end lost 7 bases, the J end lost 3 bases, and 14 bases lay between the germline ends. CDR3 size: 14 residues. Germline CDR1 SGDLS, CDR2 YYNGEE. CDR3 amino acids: CASGPYRDNQPQHF. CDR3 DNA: TGTGCCAGCGGCCCCTACAGGGACAATCAGCCCCAGCATTTT.

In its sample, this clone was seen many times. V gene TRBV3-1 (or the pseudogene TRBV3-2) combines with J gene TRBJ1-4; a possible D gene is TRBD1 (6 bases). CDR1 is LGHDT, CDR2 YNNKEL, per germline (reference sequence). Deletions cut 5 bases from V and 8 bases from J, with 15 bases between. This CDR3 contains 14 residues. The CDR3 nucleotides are TGTGCCAGCAGCGAAATCACAGGGAACGAAAAACTGTTTTTT. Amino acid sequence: CASSEITGNEKLFF.

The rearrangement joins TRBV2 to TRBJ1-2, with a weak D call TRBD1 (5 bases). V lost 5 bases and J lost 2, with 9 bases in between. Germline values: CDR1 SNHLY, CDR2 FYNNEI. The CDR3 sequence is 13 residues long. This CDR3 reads CASSMGGNYGYTF. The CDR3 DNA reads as TGTGCCAGCAGTATGGGGGGAAACTATGGCTACACCTTC. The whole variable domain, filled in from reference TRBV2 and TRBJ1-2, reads EPEVTQTPSHQVTQMGQEVILRCVPISNHLYFYWYRQILGQKVEFLVSFYNNEISEKSEIFDDQFSVERPDGSNFTLKIRSTKLEDSAMYFCASSMGGNYGYTFGSGTRLTVV.